This T cell receptor (beta chain) was profiled in a study of blood T cell repertoires in COVID-19. Sequencing was performed with immunoSEQ multiplex PCR; in TCRdb, only in-frame clones are kept and a portion is missing. The table includes hundreds of thousands of clones, roughly 88% detected once. A Seattle source enrolled patients during active infection and followed them longitudinally. Input material: peripheral blood. This receptor was obtained from a woman in her thirties with COVID-19, enrolled during active disease.

The CDR3 region is CASSGGTGNEQFF. CDR3 nucleotides: TGTGCCAGCAGTGGGGGGACAGGGAATGAGCAGTTCTTC. The rearrangement uses TRBV2 and TRBJ2-1; the match to TRBD1 covers 9 bases. CDR1 and CDR2 (germline): SNHLY, FYNNEI. The CDR3 spans 13 residues. The V gene end was trimmed by 4 bases and the J gene end by 7 bases; junction bases not matched to a gene: 2.